This T cell receptor (beta chain) was captured in a study of blood T cell repertoires in COVID-19. Study processing details: Reference gene primer amplification in the assay estimated nucleated cell counts. Method: immunoSEQ multiplex PCR; TCRdb's copy keeps in-frame clones and lacks some. Clone size and the V and J calls come from that table; the DNA yielded D and trimming. In the table there are tens of thousands of clones, about 90% of which are singletons. CDR3 size: 16 residues. Germline trimming cut 0 bases from V and 0 bases from J; bases unmatched to any gene: 2. From germline, CDR1 is SGHNT and CDR2 YYREEE (reference sequence).

Material: peripheral blood. The source is a human donor in a cohort sampled during active COVID-19. The V gene is TRBV5-4, the J gene TRBJ2-3, with TRBD2 matching 9 bases. The CDR3 region has the DNA TGTGCCAGCAGCTTGGGCGGGGGGGACAGCACAGATACGCAGTATTTT. Translated: CASSLGGGDSTDTQYF. Full variable domain (missing parts from reference TRBV5-4 and TRBJ2-3): ETGVTQSPTHLIKTRGQQVTLRCSSQSGHNTVSWYQQALGQGPQFIFQYYREEENGRGNFPPRFSGLQFPNYSSELNVNALELDDSALYLCASSLGGGDSTDTQYFGPGTRLTVL.